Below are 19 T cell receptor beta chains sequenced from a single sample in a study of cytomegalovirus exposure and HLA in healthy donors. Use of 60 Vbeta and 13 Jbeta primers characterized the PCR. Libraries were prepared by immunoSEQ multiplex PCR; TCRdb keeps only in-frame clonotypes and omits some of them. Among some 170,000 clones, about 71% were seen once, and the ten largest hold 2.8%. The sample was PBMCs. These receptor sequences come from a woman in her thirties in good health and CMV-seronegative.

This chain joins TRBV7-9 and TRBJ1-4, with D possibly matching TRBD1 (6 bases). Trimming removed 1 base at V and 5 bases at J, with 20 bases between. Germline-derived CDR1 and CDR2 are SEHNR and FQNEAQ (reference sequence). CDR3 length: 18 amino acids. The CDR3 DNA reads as TGTGCCAGCAGCTTAGGTCGGGGGGGCCCCCGAGCCAATGAAAAACTGTTTTTT. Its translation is CASSLGRGGPRANEKLFF.

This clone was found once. The CDR3 region has the DNA TGTGCCAGCAGCTTAGGAACCGGGGGGGCCTACACCGGGGAGCTGTTTTTT. This codes for CASSLGTGGAYTGELFF. The chain joins TRBV13 to TRBJ2-2; 8 bases align to TRBD2. V shed 0 bases and J 3 bases; nucleotides not matched to a gene: 6. The length of the CDR3 is 17 residues. Germline V gene data show CDR1 as PRHDT and CDR2 as FYEKMQ (reference sequence).

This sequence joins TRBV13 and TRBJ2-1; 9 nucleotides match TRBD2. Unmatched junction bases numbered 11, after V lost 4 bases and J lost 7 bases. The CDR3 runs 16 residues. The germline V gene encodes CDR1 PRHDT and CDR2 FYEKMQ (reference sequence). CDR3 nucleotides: TGTGCCAGCAGCTCCCTTGCGGGGGGGCCTTTTAATGAGCAGTTCTTC. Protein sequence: CASSSLAGGPFNEQFF.

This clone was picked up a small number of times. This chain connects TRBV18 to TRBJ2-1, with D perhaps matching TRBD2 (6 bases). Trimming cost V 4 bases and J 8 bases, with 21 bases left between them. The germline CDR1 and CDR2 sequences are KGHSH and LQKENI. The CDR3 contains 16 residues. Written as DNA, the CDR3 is TGTGCCAGCTCACACGTCTCCCCAGGGCGCGGGGATGAGCAGTTCTTC. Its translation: CASSHVSPGRGDEQFF.

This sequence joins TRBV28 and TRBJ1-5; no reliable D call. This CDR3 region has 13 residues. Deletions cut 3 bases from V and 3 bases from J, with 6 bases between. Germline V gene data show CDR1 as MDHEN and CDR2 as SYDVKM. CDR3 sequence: CASSFDINQPQHF. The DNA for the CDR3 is TGTGCCAGCAGTTTCGACATCAATCAGCCCCAGCATTTT. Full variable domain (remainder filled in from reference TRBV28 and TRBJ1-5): DVKVTQSSRYLVKRTGEKVFLECVQDMDHENMFWYRQDPGLGLRLIYFSYDVKMKEKGDIPEGYSVSREKKERFSLILESASTNQTSMYLCASSFDINQPQHFGDGTRLSIL.

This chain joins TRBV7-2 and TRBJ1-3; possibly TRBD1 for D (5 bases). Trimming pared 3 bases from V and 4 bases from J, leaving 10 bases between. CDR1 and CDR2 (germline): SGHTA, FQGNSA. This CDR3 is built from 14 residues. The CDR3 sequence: CASSFTGPGNTIYF. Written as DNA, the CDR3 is TGTGCCAGCAGCTTCACAGGCCCCGGAAACACCATATATTTT.

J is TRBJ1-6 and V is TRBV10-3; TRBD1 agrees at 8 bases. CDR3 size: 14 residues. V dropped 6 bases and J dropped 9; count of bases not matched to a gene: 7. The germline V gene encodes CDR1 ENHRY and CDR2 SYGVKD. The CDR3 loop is CAIRETGERSPLHF. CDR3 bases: TGTGCCATCAGGGAGACAGGGGAACGTTCACCCCTCCACTTT.

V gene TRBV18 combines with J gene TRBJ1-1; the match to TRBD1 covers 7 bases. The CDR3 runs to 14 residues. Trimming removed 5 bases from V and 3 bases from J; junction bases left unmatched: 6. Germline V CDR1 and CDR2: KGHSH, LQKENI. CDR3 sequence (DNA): TGTGCCAGCTCAACAGGGGTTTTACACACTGAAGCTTTCTTT. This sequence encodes CASSTGVLHTEAFF. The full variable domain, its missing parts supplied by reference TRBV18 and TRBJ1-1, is NAGVMQNPRHLVRRRGQEARLRCSPMKGHSHVYWYRQLPEEGLKFMVYLQKENIIDESGMPKERFSAEFPKEGPSILRIQQVVRGDSAAYFCASSTGVLHTEAFFGQGTRLTVV.

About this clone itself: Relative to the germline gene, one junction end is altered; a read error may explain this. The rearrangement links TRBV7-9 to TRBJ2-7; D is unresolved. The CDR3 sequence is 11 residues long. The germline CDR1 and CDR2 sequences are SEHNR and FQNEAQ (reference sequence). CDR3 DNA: TGTTCCAGCAGCCTCCTCAGCGAGCAGTACTTC. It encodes CSSSLLSEQYF.

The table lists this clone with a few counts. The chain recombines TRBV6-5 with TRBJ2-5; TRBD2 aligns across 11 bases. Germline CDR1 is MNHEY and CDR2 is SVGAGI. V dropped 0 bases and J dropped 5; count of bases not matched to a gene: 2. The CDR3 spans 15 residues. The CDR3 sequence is CASSYSSGGEETQYF. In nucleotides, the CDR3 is TGTGCCAGCAGTTACTCTAGCGGGGGGGAGGAGACCCAGTACTTC.

The DNA of the CDR3 is TGTGCCTCCACTCGGGCGGGAGGGCCGTCCTACGAGCAGTACTTC. It is translated as CASTRAGGPSYEQYF. The V call is TRBV30, the J call TRBJ2-7; the match to TRBD2 covers 9 bases. Germline lookup yields CDR1 GTSNPN and CDR2 SVGIG (reference sequence). The trim removed 7 bases at V and 1 base at J, leaving 11 bases unmatched. CDR3 size: 15 residues.

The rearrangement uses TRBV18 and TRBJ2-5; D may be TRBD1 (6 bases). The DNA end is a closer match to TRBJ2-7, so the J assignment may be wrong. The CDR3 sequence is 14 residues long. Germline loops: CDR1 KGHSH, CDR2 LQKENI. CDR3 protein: CASSPGASSYEQYF. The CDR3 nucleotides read TGTGCCAGCTCACCGGGGGCGAGCTCCTACGAGCAGTACTTC.

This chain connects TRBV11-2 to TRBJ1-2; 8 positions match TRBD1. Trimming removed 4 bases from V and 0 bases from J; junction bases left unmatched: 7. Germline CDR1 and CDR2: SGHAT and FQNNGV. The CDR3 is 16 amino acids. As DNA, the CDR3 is TGTGCCAGCAGCTCGTACCGGGACAGGACTAACTATGGCTACACCTTC. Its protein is CASSSYRDRTNYGYTF.

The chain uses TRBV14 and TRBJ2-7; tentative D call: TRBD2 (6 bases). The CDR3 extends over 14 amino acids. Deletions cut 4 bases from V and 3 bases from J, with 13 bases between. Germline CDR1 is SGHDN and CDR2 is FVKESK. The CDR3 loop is CASSPLAGSYEQYF. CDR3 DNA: TGTGCCAGCAGCCCCTTGGCGGGGAGCTACGAGCAGTACTTC.

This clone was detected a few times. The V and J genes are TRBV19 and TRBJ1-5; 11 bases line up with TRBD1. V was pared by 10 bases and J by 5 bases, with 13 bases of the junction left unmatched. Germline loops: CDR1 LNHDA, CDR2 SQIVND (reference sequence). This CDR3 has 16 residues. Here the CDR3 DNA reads TGTGCCACTCAGGGGGGGACAGGGGGAAGTTATCAGCCCCAGCATTTT. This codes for CATQGGTGGSYQPQHF.

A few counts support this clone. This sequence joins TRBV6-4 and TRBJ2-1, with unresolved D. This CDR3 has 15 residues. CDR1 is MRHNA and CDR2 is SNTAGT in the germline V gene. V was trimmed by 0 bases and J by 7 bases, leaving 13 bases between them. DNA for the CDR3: TGTGCCAGCAGTGACTCGAGTCAGGTTGTGAATGAGCAGTTCTTC. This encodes CASSDSSQVVNEQFF.

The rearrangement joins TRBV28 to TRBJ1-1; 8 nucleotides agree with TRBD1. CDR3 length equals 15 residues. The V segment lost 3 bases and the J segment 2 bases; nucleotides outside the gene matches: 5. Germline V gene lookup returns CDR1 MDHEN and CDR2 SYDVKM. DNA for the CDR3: TGTGCCAGCAGTTTCCGGGACAGGCCTAACACTGAAGCTTTCTTT. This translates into CASSFRDRPNTEAFF.

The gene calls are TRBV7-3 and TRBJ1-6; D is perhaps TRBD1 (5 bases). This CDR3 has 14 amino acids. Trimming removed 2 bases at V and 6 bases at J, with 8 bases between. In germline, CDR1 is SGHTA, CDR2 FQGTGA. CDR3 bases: TGTGCCAGCAGCTTAGTAGGGGTTAATTCACCCCTCCACTTT. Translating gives CASSLVGVNSPLHF.

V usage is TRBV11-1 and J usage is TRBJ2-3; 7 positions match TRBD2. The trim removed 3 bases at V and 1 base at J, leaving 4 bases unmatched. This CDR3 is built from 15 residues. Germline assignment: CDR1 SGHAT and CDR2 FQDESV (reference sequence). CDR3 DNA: TGTGCCAGCAGCTTTCACAGCGGGGGCACAGATACGCAGTATTTT. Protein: CASSFHSGGTDTQYF.